The sequence of this TCR beta chain was determined in a study of cytomegalovirus exposure and HLA in healthy donors. About the research overall: T cells numbering about 200 million yielded around 120 million unique TCR beta sequences in an earlier analysis.

The donors, nominally healthy at sampling, likely had unrecorded immune exposures. Details on this clone: What it binds is unknown.

13 Jbeta primers and 60 Vbeta primers were used for the PCR. The table came from immunoSEQ multiplex PCR; TCRdb's copy has only in-frame clones and leaves some out. This listing includes around 140,000 clones. CDR1 SGHTA and CDR2 FQGNSA come from the germline V gene. After removal of 3 bases from V and 5 bases from J, the junction contained 9 bases not matched to a gene. The CDR3 covers 16 residues. General study points: A later examination showed that TCR association rates differed by HLA locus, with DRB1 most and HLA-C fewest.

This receptor was identified in a woman in her 40s in good health and CMV-seropositive. V and J are TRBV7-2 and TRBJ2-1; 8 bases are shared with TRBD2. Sequencing was performed on PBMCs. This CDR3 reads CASSFRGTRKDNEQFF. The CDR3, as DNA: TGTGCCAGCAGCTTTCGCGGGACTAGGAAGGACAATGAGCAGTTCTTC.